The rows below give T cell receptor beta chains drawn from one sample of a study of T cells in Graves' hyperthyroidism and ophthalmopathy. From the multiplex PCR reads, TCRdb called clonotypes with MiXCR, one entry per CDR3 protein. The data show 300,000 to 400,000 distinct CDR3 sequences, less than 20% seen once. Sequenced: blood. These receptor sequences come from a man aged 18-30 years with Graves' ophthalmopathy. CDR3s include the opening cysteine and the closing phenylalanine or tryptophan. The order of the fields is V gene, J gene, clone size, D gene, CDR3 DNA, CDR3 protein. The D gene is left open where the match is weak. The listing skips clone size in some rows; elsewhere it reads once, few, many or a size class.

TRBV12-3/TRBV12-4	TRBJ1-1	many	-	TGTGCCAGCAGTTTTACCGTGCGGTCTTCGAACACTGAAGCTTTCTTT	CASSFTVRSSNTEAFF
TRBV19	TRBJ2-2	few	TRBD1	TGTGCCAGCCGGGACAGGGGGACCGGGGAGCTGTTTTTT	CASRDRGTGELFF
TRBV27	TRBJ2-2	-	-	TGTGCCAGCAGTTTTCTCGGGAGCGATAGCGGGGAGCTGTTTTTT	CASSFLGSDSGELFF
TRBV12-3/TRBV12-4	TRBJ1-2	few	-	TGTGCCAGCACCCTCGTGGGGGGAAGGGGCTACACCTTC	CASTLVGGRGYTF
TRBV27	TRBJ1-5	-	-	TGTGCCAGCAGTCTAAATACAAATCAGCCCCAGCATTTT	CASSLNTNQPQHF
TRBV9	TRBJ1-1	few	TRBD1	TGTGCCAGCAGCGATACAGGGGGCACTGAAGCTTTCTTT	CASSDTGGTEAFF
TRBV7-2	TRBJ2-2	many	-	TGTGCCAGCAGGGAAACCGTCGCCGGGGAGCTGTTTTTT	CASRETVAGELFF
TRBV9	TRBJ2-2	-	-	TGTGCCAGCAGCGTAGGAGGGGCAGGGGAGACCGGGGAGCTGTTTTTT	CASSVGGAGETGELFF
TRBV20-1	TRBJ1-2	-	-	TGCAGTGCCTCAGACGGAGGAGAAGGTGGCTACACCTTC	CSASDGGEGGYTF
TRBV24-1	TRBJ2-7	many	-	TGTGCCACCAGTGATCACCGGGACGGCTACGAGCAGTACTTC	CATSDHRDGYEQYF
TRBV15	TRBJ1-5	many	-	TGTGCCACCAGCAGAGAACCCACGGATCAGCCCCAGCATTTT	CATSREPTDQPQHF
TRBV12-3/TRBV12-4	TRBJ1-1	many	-	TGTGCCAGCAGGGCCAGCGATATGAACACTGAAGCTTTCTTT	CASRASDMNTEAFF
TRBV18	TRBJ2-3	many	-	TGTGCCAGCTCACCAGAAGGTGCAACCGCAGATACGCAGTATTTT	CASSPEGATADTQYF
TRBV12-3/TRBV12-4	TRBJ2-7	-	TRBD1	TGTGCCAGCACCTCCGGACAGGGTAGCTCCTACGAGCAGTACTTC	CASTSGQGSSYEQYF
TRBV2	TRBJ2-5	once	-	TGTGCCAGCACCCCCGGGTTGGACAGAAAAGAGACCCAGTACTTC	CASTPGLDRKETQYF
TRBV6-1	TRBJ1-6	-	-	TGTGCCAGCAGCCAAGATCAGGAGTTTTATAATTCACCCCTCCACTTT	CASSQDQEFYNSPLHF
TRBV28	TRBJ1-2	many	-	TGTGCCAGCAGTTTGTACGGGACGGATGGCTACACCTTC	CASSLYGTDGYTF
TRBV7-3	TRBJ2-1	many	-	TGTGCCAGCAGCGTCGACGGGACTGAGCAGCGTGAGCAGTTCTTC	CASSVDGTEQREQFF
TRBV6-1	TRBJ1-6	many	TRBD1	TGTGCCAGCAGCCTATCCATACCCGGGACAGTCGTGTGGACCCTCCACTTT	CASSLSIPGTVVWTLHF
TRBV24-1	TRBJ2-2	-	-	TGTGCCGGGCAGGACTCGAACACCGGGGAGCTGTTTTTT	CAGQDSNTGELFF
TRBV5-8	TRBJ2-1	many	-	TGTGCCAGCAGCTGGTGGGCGGTTAGTGGTGAGCAGTTCTTC	CASSWWAVSGEQFF
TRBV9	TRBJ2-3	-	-	TGTGCCAGCACCAAAGTAGGGAGGCTGGTCGATACGCAGTATTTT	CASTKVGRLVDTQYF
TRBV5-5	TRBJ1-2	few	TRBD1	TGTGCCAGCAGCATTACCGGGACAGGGAACTATGGCTACACCTTC	CASSITGTGNYGYTF
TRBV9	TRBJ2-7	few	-	TGTGCCAGCAGCGTCTCAGGGAAGATGGACGAGCAGTACTTC	CASSVSGKMDEQYF
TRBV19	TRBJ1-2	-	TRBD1	TGTGCCATCAAGGGACAGGGGTCCGGAGGCTACACCTTC	CAIKGQGSGGYTF
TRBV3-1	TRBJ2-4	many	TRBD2	TGTGCCAGCAGCCACGGGACTAGCGGGGGGGCGCAAAACATTCAGTACTTC	CASSHGTSGGAQNIQYF
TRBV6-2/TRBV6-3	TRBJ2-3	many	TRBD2	TGTGCCAGCACGGGACTAGCTTACGATACGCAGTATTTT	CASTGLAYDTQYF
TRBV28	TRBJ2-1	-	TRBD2	TGTGCCAGCACAACTAGCGGGAGGGATAACTACAATGAGCAGTTCTTC	CASTTSGRDNYNEQFF
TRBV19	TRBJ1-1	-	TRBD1	TGTGCCAGTAGGCCTAAGGGGGCCTCTGAAGCTTTCTTT	CASRPKGASEAFF
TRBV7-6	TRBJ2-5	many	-	TGTGCCAGCAGCTTAGGGCACAATCCGGAGACCCAGTACTTC	CASSLGHNPETQYF
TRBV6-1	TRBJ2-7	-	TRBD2	TGTGCCAGCAGTGATAGCGGGAACCGGTACGAGCAGTACTTC	CASSDSGNRYEQYF
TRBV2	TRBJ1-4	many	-	TGTGCCAGCATACGGGCAAGGGAGGAAAAACTGTTTTTT	CASIRAREEKLFF
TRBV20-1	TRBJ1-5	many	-	TGCAGTGCTGTCAGGGTTGGCAATCAGCCCCAGCATTTT	CSAVRVGNQPQHF
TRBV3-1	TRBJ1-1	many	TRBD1	TGTGCCAGCAGCCCCACCGGGACAGATCGTATGGGCACTGAAGCTTTCTTT	CASSPTGTDRMGTEAFF
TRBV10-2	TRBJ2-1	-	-	TGCGCCAGCAGTGGTAGAACAGAGAGCTCCTACAATGAGCAGTTCTTC	CASSGRTESSYNEQFF
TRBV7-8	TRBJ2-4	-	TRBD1	TGTGCCAGCAGCGAACCCGGGACAGGGCCAAACATTCAGTACTTC	CASSEPGTGPNIQYF
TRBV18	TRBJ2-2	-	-	TGTGCCAGCTCAGCGACGACTCTAAACACCGGGGAGCTGTTTTTT	CASSATTLNTGELFF
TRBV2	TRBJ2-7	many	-	TGTGCCAGCACCGAGCAGGGAAGGGGTTACGAGCAGTACTTC	CASTEQGRGYEQYF
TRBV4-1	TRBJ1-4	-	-	TGCGCCAGCAGCCTTAGGGGGGCCCCAAATAATGAAAAACTGTTTTTT	CASSLRGAPNNEKLFF
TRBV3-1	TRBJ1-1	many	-	TGTGCCAGCAGCCAAGTTGAGGGCAGTGAAGCTTTCTTT	CASSQVEGSEAFF
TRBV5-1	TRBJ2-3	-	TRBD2	TGCGCCAGCAGCAAAGGACTAGCGGGGGGCGCAGATACGCAGTATTTT	CASSKGLAGGADTQYF
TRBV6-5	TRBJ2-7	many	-	TGTGCCAGCAGTTACTCGGGCGCCAGCTACGAGCAGTACTTC	CASSYSGASYEQYF
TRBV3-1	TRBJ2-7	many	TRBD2	TGTGCCAGCAGCGCACCTGGGACTAGCCTCTACGAGCAGTACTTC	CASSAPGTSLYEQYF
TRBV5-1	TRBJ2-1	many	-	TGCGCCAGCAGGTCCTCCTACAATGAGCAGTTCTTC	CASRSSYNEQFF
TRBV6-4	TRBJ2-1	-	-	TGTGCCAGCAGTGTCGAGGGCAGCACCCACAATGAGCAGTTCTTC	CASSVEGSTHNEQFF
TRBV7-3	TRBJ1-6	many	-	TGTGCCAGCTCCAGTTACGGGGGACGGCCACCCCTCCACTTT	CASSSYGGRPPLHF
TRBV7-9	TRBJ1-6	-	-	TGTGCCAGCAGCTTGAACAGGGCAGATAATTCACCCCTCCACTTT	CASSLNRADNSPLHF
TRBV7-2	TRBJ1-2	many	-	TGTGCCAGCAGCTTAGGACAGATCTATGGCTACACCTTC	CASSLGQIYGYTF
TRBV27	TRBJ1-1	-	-	TGTGCCGGCAGTTCCACAGTCGGCCCCTTCAACGCTTTCTTT	CAGSSTVGPFNAFF
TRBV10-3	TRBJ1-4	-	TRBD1	TGTGCCATCAGTGATCCGGGACAGGGGTATGAAAAACTGTTTTTT	CAISDPGQGYEKLFF
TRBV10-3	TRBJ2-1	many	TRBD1	TGTGCCATCGGGGCTCCGGGACAGGACTACAATGAGCAGTTCTTC	CAIGAPGQDYNEQFF
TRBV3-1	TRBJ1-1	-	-	TGTGCCAGCAGCTCCGGGGGACAGAACACTGAAGCTTTCTTT	CASSSGGQNTEAFF
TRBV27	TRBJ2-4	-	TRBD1	TGTGCCAGCAGTTTAGCAGCCAGGGGGCTAAACATTCAGTACTTC	CASSLAARGLNIQYF
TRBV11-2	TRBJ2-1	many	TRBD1	TGTGCCAGCAGCCAACAGGGGAGGCAGTTCTTC	CASSQQGRQFF
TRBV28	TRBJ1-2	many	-	TGTGCCAGCAGTCGAGAAATTATCGTCTACACCTTC	CASSREIIVYTF
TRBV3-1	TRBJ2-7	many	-	TGTGCCAGCAGCCCGAGCCGGGACATCTACAACGAGCAGTACTTC	CASSPSRDIYNEQYF
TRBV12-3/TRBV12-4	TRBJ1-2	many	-	TGTGCCAGCGGCCCGGGGACACTTGAAATCGGCTACACCTTC	CASGPGTLEIGYTF
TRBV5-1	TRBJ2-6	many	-	TGCGCCAGCAGCCGAGGGGGACCGAAGGCCAACGTCCTGACTTTC	CASSRGGPKANVLTF
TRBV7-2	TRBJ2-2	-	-	TGTGCCAGCAGCTTACACGTCAGTTCCGGGGAGCTGTTTTTT	CASSLHVSSGELFF